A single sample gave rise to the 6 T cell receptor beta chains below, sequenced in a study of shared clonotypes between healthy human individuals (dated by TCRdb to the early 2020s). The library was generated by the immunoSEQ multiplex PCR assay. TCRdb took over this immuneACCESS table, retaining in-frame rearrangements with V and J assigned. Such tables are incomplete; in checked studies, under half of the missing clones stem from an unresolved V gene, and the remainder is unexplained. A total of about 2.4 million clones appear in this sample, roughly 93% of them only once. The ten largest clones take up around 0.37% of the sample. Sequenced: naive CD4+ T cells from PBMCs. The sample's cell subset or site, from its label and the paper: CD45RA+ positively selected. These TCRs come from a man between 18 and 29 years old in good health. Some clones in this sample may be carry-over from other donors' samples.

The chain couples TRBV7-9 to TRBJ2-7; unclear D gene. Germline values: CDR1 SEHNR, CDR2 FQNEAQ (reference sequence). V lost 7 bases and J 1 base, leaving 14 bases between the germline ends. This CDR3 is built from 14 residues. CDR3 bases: TGTGCCAGCACCCTTTGGGGTCCTTCCTACGAGCAGTACTTC. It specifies CASTLWGPSYEQYF.

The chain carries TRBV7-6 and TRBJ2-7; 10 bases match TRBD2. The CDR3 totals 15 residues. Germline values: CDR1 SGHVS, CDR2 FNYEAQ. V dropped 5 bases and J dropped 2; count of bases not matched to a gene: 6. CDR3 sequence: CASSATSGTTYEQYF. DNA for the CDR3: TGTGCCAGCAGCGCCACTAGCGGGACCACCTACGAGCAGTACTTC.

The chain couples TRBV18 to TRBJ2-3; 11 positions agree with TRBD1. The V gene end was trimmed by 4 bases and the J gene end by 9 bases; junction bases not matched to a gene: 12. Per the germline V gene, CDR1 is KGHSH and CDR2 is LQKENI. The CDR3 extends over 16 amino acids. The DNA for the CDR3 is TGTGCCAGCTCACGGACAGGGGGCTCGAGCCGGGAGACGCAGTATTTT. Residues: CASSRTGGSSRETQYF.

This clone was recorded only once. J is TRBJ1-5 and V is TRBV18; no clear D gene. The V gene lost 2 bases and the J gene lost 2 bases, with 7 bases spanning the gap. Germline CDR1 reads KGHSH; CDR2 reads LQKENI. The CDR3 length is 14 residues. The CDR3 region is CASSPGNGNQPQHF. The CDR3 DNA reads TGTGCCAGCTCACCAGGAAATGGCAATCAGCCCCAGCATTTT.

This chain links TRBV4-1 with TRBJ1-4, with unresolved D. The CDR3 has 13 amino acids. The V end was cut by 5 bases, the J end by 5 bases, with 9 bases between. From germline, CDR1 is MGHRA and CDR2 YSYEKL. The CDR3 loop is CASSGYENEKLFF. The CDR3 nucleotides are TGCGCCAGCAGCGGATATGAGAATGAAAAACTGTTTTTT.

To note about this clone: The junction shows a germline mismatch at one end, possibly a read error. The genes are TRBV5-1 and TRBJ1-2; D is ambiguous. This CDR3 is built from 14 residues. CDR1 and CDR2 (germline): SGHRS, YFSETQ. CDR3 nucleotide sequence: TGCGCCAGCGGCTTGGATCGGACGAACCGGGGCTACACCTTC. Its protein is CASGLDRTNRGYTF.